Listed below are T cell receptor beta chains from one sample, sequenced in a study of response to subunit inactivated influenza vaccine. TCRdb reprocessed the RT-PCR reads with MiXCR, giving one entry per CDR3 protein. Of about 540,000 distinct CDR3 sequences detected, approximately 20% appear once; the ten largest clones hold 2.5% to 3%. The same data also contributed to another study, on T cells expressing NK-cell markers.

The sequencing used CD4+ T cells sorted from PBMCs, collected 11 to 12 days after vaccination. The receptors stem from a man in his forties or fifties who received an inactivated influenza vaccine. Both conserved end residues are part of each CDR3. The D gene is left open where the match is weak. Some rows have no size entry. The others give once, few or many, or a class for an expanded clone.

abundance	j_gene	v_gene	d_gene	CDR3aa	CDR3nt
few	TRBJ2-3	TRBV7-2	NA	CASSFTWETDTQYF	TGTGCCAGCAGCTTCACGTGGGAAACAGATACGCAGTATTTT
NA	TRBJ1-5	TRBV15	NA	CATGRGHQPQHF	TGTGCCACCGGTCGGGGGCATCAGCCCCAGCATTTT
NA	TRBJ2-6	TRBV5-1	NA	CASSSESSGANVLTF	TGCGCCAGCAGCTCGGAAAGCTCTGGGGCCAACGTCCTGACTTTC
few	TRBJ2-7	TRBV4-2	TRBD2	CASSQPSGGNYEQYF	TGTGCCAGCAGCCAACCTAGCGGGGGAAACTACGAGCAGTACTTC
NA	TRBJ2-7	TRBV20-1	TRBD2	CSASSSGRFYEQYF	TGCAGTGCTAGTTCTAGCGGGAGGTTCTACGAGCAGTACTTC
few	TRBJ1-4	TRBV18	NA	CASSQGMDEKLFF	TGTGCCAGCTCCCAGGGGATGGATGAAAAACTGTTTTTT
NA	TRBJ2-7	TRBV28	NA	CASRRGGFRDASCEQYF	TGTGCCAGCAGGAGAGGGGGATTCCGGGACGCCTCCTGCGAGCAGTACTTC
NA	TRBJ2-7	TRBV24-1	NA	CATSALDVSYEQYF	TGTGCCACCAGTGCTTTGGACGTCTCCTACGAGCAGTACTTC
few	TRBJ1-5	TRBV6-1	TRBD1	CASGRFGGQGGQPQHF	TGTGCCAGCGGGCGTTTCGGTGGGCAGGGGGGACAGCCCCAGCATTTT
many	TRBJ1-4	TRBV20-1	TRBD1	CSAISGTANEKLFF	TGCAGTGCTATATCCGGGACAGCTAATGAAAAACTGTTTTTT
NA	TRBJ1-3	TRBV20-1	TRBD1	CSASSGQGLSGNTIYF	TGCAGTGCTAGCTCCGGACAGGGCCTATCTGGAAACACCATATATTTT
NA	TRBJ2-2	TRBV5-1	TRBD1	CASGTGVAGELFF	TGCGCCAGCGGGACAGGGGTCGCCGGGGAGCTGTTTTTT
NA	TRBJ2-3	TRBV29-1	TRBD1	CSGRQGTRTDTQYF	TGCAGCGGCCGACAGGGGACACGCACAGATACGCAGTATTTT
few	TRBJ1-1	TRBV20-1	TRBD1	CSPQGGGWNTEAFF	TGCAGTCCCCAGGGGGGGGGTTGGAACACTGAAGCTTTCTTT
NA	TRBJ2-7	TRBV14	NA	CASNQRGPPYEQYF	TGTGCCAGCAACCAGAGGGGCCCCCCCTACGAGCAGTACTTC
few	TRBJ2-5	TRBV25-1	TRBD1	CASSGQGLETQYF	TGTGCCAGCAGTGGACAGGGTTTGGAGACCCAGTACTTC
few	TRBJ2-7	TRBV20-1	TRBD2	CSAGTSRAYEQYF	TGCAGTGCCGGGACTAGCAGAGCCTACGAGCAGTACTTC
many	TRBJ2-1	TRBV12-3/TRBV12-4	NA	CASSLSGYNEQFF	TGTGCCAGCAGCTTATCGGGATACAATGAGCAGTTCTTC
NA	TRBJ2-5	TRBV18	NA	CASSPPAQGETQYF	TGTGCCAGCTCACCTCCCGCGCAGGGGGAGACCCAGTACTTC
few	TRBJ2-7	TRBV12-3/TRBV12-4	TRBD1	CASSLYRQGGEQYF	TGTGCCAGCAGTTTATACAGACAGGGGGGCGAGCAGTACTTC
NA	TRBJ2-3	TRBV27	NA	CASNFRTSRTDTQYF	TGTGCCAGCAATTTCCGGACTTCTCGCACAGATACGCAGTATTTT
NA	TRBJ2-2	TRBV4-1	TRBD1	CASSHPTGTTGELFF	TGCGCCAGCAGCCACCCGACAGGGACCACCGGGGAGCTGTTTTTT
few	TRBJ2-1	TRBV9	NA	CASSGRNYNEQFF	TGTGCCAGCAGCGGACGGAACTACAATGAGCAGTTCTTC
many	TRBJ2-7	TRBV29-1	TRBD2	CSTLAGRSSEQYF	TGCAGCACCCTAGCGGGACGAAGTTCCGAGCAGTACTTC
NA	TRBJ1-2	TRBV12-3/TRBV12-4	NA	CASSPNNYGYTF	TGTGCCAGCAGTCCGAATAACTATGGCTACACCTTC
few	TRBJ2-2	TRBV7-2	NA	CASSFLDTGELFF	TGTGCCAGCAGCTTTCTTGATACCGGGGAGCTGTTTTTT
NA	TRBJ1-5	TRBV27	NA	CASSLGGSGPQHF	TGTGCCAGCAGCCTCGGGGGCAGTGGGCCCCAGCATTTT
NA	TRBJ2-5	TRBV24-1	TRBD2	CATSGSSGTPGAQYF	TGTGCCACCAGTGGGAGTAGCGGGACCCCGGGGGCCCAGTACTTC
few	TRBJ1-2	TRBV7-9	NA	CASSLMGANYGYTF	TGTGCCAGCAGCTTAATGGGAGCTAACTATGGCTACACCTTC
few	TRBJ2-3	TRBV2	TRBD1	CASSEQGAATDTQYF	TGTGCCAGCAGTGAACAGGGGGCTGCCACAGATACGCAGTATTTT
NA	TRBJ2-5	TRBV9	NA	CASSVGTLYQETQYF	TGTGCCAGCAGCGTAGGGACATTGTACCAAGAGACCCAGTACTTC
many	TRBJ2-7	TRBV27	NA	CASPLLEEQYF	TGTGCCAGCCCTCTACTGGAGGAGCAGTACTTC
NA	TRBJ2-7	TRBV7-2	TRBD2	CASSFIAGGPNEQYF	TGTGCCAGCAGCTTTATAGCGGGAGGGCCTAACGAGCAGTACTTC
many	TRBJ2-1	TRBV7-2	TRBD1	CASSLGGQLQFF	TGTGCCAGCAGCTTAGGGGGACAGCTGCAGTTCTTC
NA	TRBJ1-4	TRBV4-1	NA	CASSLRTSSTNEKLFF	TGCGCCAGCAGCCTACGGACATCTTCAACTAATGAAAAACTGTTTTTT
few	TRBJ2-7	TRBV5-1	NA	CASSLRGQYYEQYF	TGCGCCAGCAGCTTGCGAGGACAGTACTACGAGCAGTACTTC
NA	TRBJ2-7	TRBV5-6	NA	CASSLDLDREGPYEQYF	TGTGCCAGCAGCTTGGACCTAGACAGGGAGGGGCCCTACGAGCAGTACTTC
few	TRBJ1-2	TRBV29-1	NA	CSVEDNRLRPDYGYTF	TGCAGCGTTGAAGATAACAGGTTACGCCCCGACTATGGCTACACCTTC
few	TRBJ2-5	TRBV15	NA	CATSRGSGTQETQYF	TGTGCCACCAGCAGAGGGTCAGGGACGCAAGAGACCCAGTACTTC
few	TRBJ2-1	TRBV4-1	NA	CASSQVVRGVGEQFF	TGCGCCAGCAGCCAAGTCGTCCGGGGAGTGGGGGAGCAGTTCTTC
NA	TRBJ1-1	TRBV7-6	TRBD1	CASSRGTGHTEAFF	TGTGCCAGCAGCCGCGGGACAGGGCACACTGAAGCTTTCTTT
NA	TRBJ2-1	TRBV18	NA	CASSPPWHNEQFF	TGTGCCAGCTCACCACCGTGGCACAATGAGCAGTTCTTC
NA	TRBJ2-7	TRBV4-1	NA	CASSQDSVRSYEQYF	TGCGCCAGCAGCCAAGACAGTGTGAGATCCTACGAGCAGTACTTC
few	TRBJ2-3	TRBV10-3	NA	CAISRQAALTDTQYF	TGTGCCATCAGTCGACAAGCGGCTCTTACAGATACGCAGTATTTT
NA	TRBJ2-7	TRBV5-5	NA	CASSLGQGTGNEQYF	TGTGCCAGCAGCTTGGGTCAGGGGACGGGCAACGAGCAGTACTTC
many	TRBJ2-3	TRBV12-3/TRBV12-4	NA	CASSLNTQDTQYF	TGTGCCAGCAGCTTAAACACCCAAGATACGCAGTATTTT
NA	TRBJ2-3	TRBV5-1	NA	CASSLWAPSTDTQYF	TGCGCCAGCAGCTTGTGGGCGCCCAGCACAGATACGCAGTATTTT
few	TRBJ1-4	TRBV28	NA	CASSPPFVGAFSGKLFF	TGTGCCAGCAGTCCCCCATTCGTGGGGGCATTTAGCGGAAAACTGTTTTTT
NA	TRBJ1-1	TRBV4-1	TRBD1	CASNPDRANTEAFF	TGCGCCAGCAACCCGGACAGGGCGAACACTGAAGCTTTCTTT
few	TRBJ2-7	TRBV20-1	NA	CSARRGDYEQYF	TGCAGTGCGCGCAGGGGGGACTACGAGCAGTACTTC
many	TRBJ1-1	TRBV10-3	NA	CAIIGDGYTEAFF	TGTGCCATCATCGGGGACGGGTACACTGAAGCTTTCTTT
many	TRBJ1-2	TRBV19	NA	CASSHRFGQHYGYTF	TGTGCCAGTAGTCACCGTTTTGGACAGCACTATGGCTACACCTTC
few	TRBJ2-7	TRBV10-3	NA	CAISVAGGLTYEQYF	TGTGCCATCAGTGTTGCTGGGGGCCTAACCTACGAGCAGTACTTC
many	TRBJ2-3	TRBV20-1	NA	CSARPSGTDTQYF	TGCAGTGCCCGACCCTCAGGCACAGATACGCAGTATTTT
NA	TRBJ2-2	TRBV20-1	NA	CSAHKRVPTGELFF	TGCAGTGCCCATAAGCGGGTGCCCACCGGGGAGCTGTTTTTT
NA	TRBJ2-7	TRBV4-2	TRBD2	CASSQDLLGLAGTYEQYF	TGTGCCAGCAGCCAAGATTTGTTGGGACTAGCGGGGACCTACGAGCAGTACTTC
NA	TRBJ2-5	TRBV28	NA	CASSLALRGGTQYF	TGTGCCAGCAGTTTAGCCCTTCGTGGGGGGACCCAGTACTTC
NA	TRBJ2-7	TRBV6-1	NA	CASKGSYTYEQYF	TGTGCCAGCAAAGGCAGTTATACCTACGAGCAGTACTTC
NA	TRBJ2-5	TRBV7-2	NA	CASSLVAGIGETQYF	TGTGCCAGCAGCTTAGTGGCGGGGATCGGAGAGACCCAGTACTTC
NA	TRBJ2-7	TRBV20-1	TRBD1	CSARKTGTNEQYF	TGCAGTGCTCGAAAGACAGGGACCAATGAGCAGTACTTC